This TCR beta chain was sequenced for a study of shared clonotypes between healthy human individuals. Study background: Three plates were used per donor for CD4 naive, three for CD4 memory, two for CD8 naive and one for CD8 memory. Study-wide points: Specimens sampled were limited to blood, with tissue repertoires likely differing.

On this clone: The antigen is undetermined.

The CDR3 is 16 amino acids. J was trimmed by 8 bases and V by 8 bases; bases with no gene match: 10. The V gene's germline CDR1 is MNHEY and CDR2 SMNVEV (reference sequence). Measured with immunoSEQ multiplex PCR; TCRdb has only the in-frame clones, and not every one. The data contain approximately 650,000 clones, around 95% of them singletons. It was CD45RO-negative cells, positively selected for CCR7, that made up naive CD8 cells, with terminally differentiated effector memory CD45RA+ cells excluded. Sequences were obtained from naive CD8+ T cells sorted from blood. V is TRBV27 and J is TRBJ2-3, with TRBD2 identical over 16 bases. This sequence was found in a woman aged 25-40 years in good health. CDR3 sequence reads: CASVDGTSGRGGTQYF. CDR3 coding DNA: TGTGCCAGCGTTGACGGGACTAGCGGGAGGGGGGGTACGCAGTATTTT.